This passage covers 30 T cell receptor beta chains from one sample sequenced in a study of blood T cell repertoires in COVID-19. Generated by immunoSEQ multiplex PCR, the TCRdb table keeps only in-frame clones and is missing some. The sample has roughly 200,000 clones, roughly 82% seen once. The material sequenced was PBMCs or T cells enriched from blood (not recorded which). Source of these receptors: a man aged 40-49 years with acute COVID-19.

The rearrangement uses TRBV7-9 and TRBJ2-3, with D hard to call. The CDR3 sequence is 15 residues long. The V and J ends lost 0 bases and 3 bases respectively, with 10 bases between them. Germline CDR1 reads SEHNR; CDR2 reads FQNEAQ (reference sequence). This CDR3 is CASSLAQSVTDTQYF. DNA of the CDR3: TGTGCCAGCAGCTTAGCGCAGTCCGTGACAGATACGCAGTATTTT.

V is TRBV11-2 and J is TRBJ2-1; D may be TRBD2 (7 bases). The CDR3 is made up of 18 amino acids. The germline V gene has CDR1 SGHAT and CDR2 FQNNGV. Trimming left V 5 bases short and J 0 bases short, with 20 bases between. The CDR3 reads CASSGGVAGPSSYNEQFF. CDR3 nucleotides: TGTGCCAGCAGCGGGGGCGTAGCGGGCCCTAGCTCCTACAATGAGCAGTTCTTC.

This chain joins TRBV4-1 and TRBJ2-1, with 11 bases identical to TRBD2. CDR1 is MGHRA, CDR2 YSYEKL, per germline. J gave up 0 bases and V 0 bases, and 4 bases lay outside the gene matches. This CDR3 has 18 amino acids. CDR3 sequence reads: CASSQDPTSGTSYNEQFF. CDR3 sequence (DNA): TGCGCCAGCAGCCAAGACCCGACTAGCGGGACCTCCTACAATGAGCAGTTCTTC.

The chain couples TRBV5-1 to TRBJ1-4; 10 bases fit TRBD1. The germline CDR1 and CDR2 sequences are SGHRS and YFSETQ. V was clipped by 7 bases and J by 0 bases; unmatched bases: 9. The CDR3 has 17 residues. DNA for the CDR3: TGCGCCAGCGGTACGGGACAGGGGAATCCAACTAATGAAAAACTGTTTTTT. Encoded protein: CASGTGQGNPTNEKLFF.

V and J are TRBV7-9 and TRBJ2-5; possibly TRBD1 for D (5 bases). The CDR3 consists of 15 residues. V lost 6 bases to trimming and J lost 2 bases, with 16 bases between them. Germline CDR1 and CDR2: SEHNR and FQNEAQ (reference sequence). The CDR3 is CASSPGQGIQETQYF. CDR3 nucleotides: TGTGCCAGCAGTCCTGGGCAGGGTATTCAAGAGACCCAGTACTTC. Variable domain in full (rest from reference TRBV7-9 and TRBJ2-5): DTGVSQNPRHKITKRGQNVTFRCDPISEHNRLYWYRQTLGQGPEFLTYFQNEAQLEKSRLLSDRFSAERPKGSFSTLEIQRTEQGDSAMYLCASSPGQGIQETQYFGPGTRLLVL.

The chain carries TRBV7-8 and TRBJ2-2; no clear D. The CDR3 spans 12 residues. CDR1 and CDR2 from the germline V gene are SGHVS and FQNEAQ. Deletions cut 5 bases from V and 5 bases from J, with 6 bases between. As DNA, the CDR3 is TGTGCCAGCAGCCCAGAAACCGGGGAGCTGTTTTTT. It specifies CASSPETGELFF.

The rearrangement uses TRBV27 and TRBJ2-7, with TRBD2 identical over 7 bases. Losses at the gene ends were 8 bases for V and 5 bases for J; bases not matched to a gene: 3. CDR1 MNHEY and CDR2 SMNVEV come from the germline V gene (reference sequence). The CDR3 spans 11 residues. The CDR3 coding sequence is TGTGCCAGCGGGGGGGGTGACGAGCAGTACTTC. It translates to CASGGGDEQYF.

The chain has TRBV7-6 and TRBJ1-6, with D tentatively TRBD1 (6 bases). The germline V gene encodes CDR1 SGHVS and CDR2 FNYEAQ. Trimming pared 5 bases from V and 6 bases from J, leaving 20 bases between. The CDR3 is made up of 17 amino acids. CDR3 protein: CASSPAIGTDSNSPLHF. As DNA, the CDR3 is TGTGCCAGCAGCCCGGCGATTGGTACGGACAGTAATTCACCCCTCCACTTT.

The gene calls are TRBV28 and TRBJ2-2, with D possibly matching TRBD1 (5 bases). The CDR3 sequence is 13 residues long. V shed 5 bases and J shed 3 bases, with 7 bases lying between them. Looked up from germline, CDR1 is MDHEN and CDR2 is SYDVKM. The CDR3, as DNA: TGTGCCAGCAGTCGACAGTACACCGGGGAGCTGTTTTTT. It specifies CASSRQYTGELFF.

The chain employs TRBV11-2 and TRBJ2-3, with 13 bases fitting TRBD2. This CDR3 region has 16 residues. The junction had 7 bases not matched to a gene; V was cut back by 5 bases and J by 5 bases. Germline V CDR1 and CDR2: SGHAT, FQNNGV. CDR3 nucleotide sequence: TGTGCCAGCAGCCGGACTAGCGGGAGAGTGGAAGATACGCAGTATTTT. Translating gives CASSRTSGRVEDTQYF.

The chain couples TRBV19 to TRBJ1-1; TRBD1 matches at 7 bases. Trimming took 5 bases from V and 9 from J; bases not matched to a gene: 9. The germline gives CDR1 LNHDA, CDR2 SQIVND (reference sequence). The CDR3 runs 13 residues. CDR3 in DNA: TGTGCCAGTAGTCTGCAACCGGGACAGAAAGCTTTCTTT. The encoded protein is CASSLQPGQKAFF. The full variable domain, its missing parts supplied by reference TRBV19 and TRBJ1-1, is DGGITQSPKYLFRKEGQNVTLSCEQNLNHDAMYWYRQDPGQGLRLIYYSQIVNDFQKGDIAEGYSVSREKKESFPLTVTSAQKNPTAFYLCASSLQPGQKAFFGQGTRLTVV.

V and J are TRBV7-8 and TRBJ2-1, with 8 bases matching TRBD2. The CDR3 totals 18 residues. After removal of 5 bases from V and 10 bases from J, the junction contained 22 bases not matched to a gene. Germline V gene sequence: CDR1 SGHVS, CDR2 FQNEAQ. This chain's CDR3 is CASSPERRGLVRVGEQFF. The CDR3 DNA reads TGTGCCAGCAGCCCCGAACGCCGGGGACTAGTCCGGGTGGGGGAGCAGTTCTTC.

The chain combines TRBV9 with TRBJ2-3; 10 bases are shared with TRBD2. This CDR3 is built from 16 residues. V was clipped by 3 bases and J by 0 bases; unmatched bases: 4. Germline V gene sequence: CDR1 SGDLS, CDR2 YYNGEE. CDR3 in amino acids: CASSATSGQSTDTQYF. Here the CDR3 DNA reads TGTGCCAGCAGCGCGACTAGCGGGCAAAGCACAGATACGCAGTATTTT.

The chain joins TRBV25-1 to TRBJ1-1; D unclear. Germline V CDR1 and CDR2: MGHDK, SYGVNS. V was trimmed by 1 base and J by 7 bases, leaving 7 bases between them. This CDR3 has 12 residues. As DNA, the CDR3 is TGTGCCAGCAGTGAATCTCTCAGTGAAGCTTTCTTT. Protein sequence: CASSESLSEAFF.

The rearrangement links TRBV2 to TRBJ2-3; 7 positions match TRBD1. This CDR3 is 19 amino acids long. Germline trimming cut 9 bases from V and 0 bases from J; bases unmatched to any gene: 21. Germline CDR1 reads SNHLY; CDR2 reads FYNNEI. The CDR3 sequence: CASCFSGTATHLSTDTQYF. The CDR3 bases are TGTGCCAGTTGCTTTTCCGGGACAGCGACGCACCTTAGCACAGATACGCAGTATTTT.

The V and J genes are TRBV5-6 and TRBJ2-7; 9 bases are a match to TRBD1. V shed 5 bases, J shed 3 bases, and the junction held 12 bases outside the gene matches. This CDR3 comprises 16 residues. Germline CDR1 is SGHDT and CDR2 is YYEEEE. CDR3 DNA: TGTGCCAGCAGACGGGAAACGGGGGACAGGGACTACGAGCAGTACTTC. It yields the protein CASRRETGDRDYEQYF.

The V gene is TRBV9, the J gene TRBJ2-7, with D maybe TRBD2 (6 bases). The ends were cut back, 3 bases at V and 5 bases at J, with 15 bases in the middle. The germline CDR1 and CDR2 sequences are SGDLS and YYNGEE. The CDR3 consists of 14 residues. Here the CDR3 DNA reads TGTGCCAGCAGCGGCCCGGGGGAGGAGGACGAGCAGTACTTC. Residues: CASSGPGEEDEQYF.

V usage is TRBV3-1 (or the pseudogene TRBV3-2) and J usage is TRBJ1-6, with D tentatively TRBD1 (5 bases). Germline V CDR1 and CDR2: LGHDT, YNNKEL (reference sequence). The CDR3 has 17 amino acids. V dropped 1 base and J dropped 10 bases, with 20 bases sitting between them. In DNA form, the CDR3 reads TGTGCCAGCAGCCAAGGCCCGCCCGCCTGGGGCCAGTCACCCCTCCACTTT. Its translation: CASSQGPPAWGQSPLHF.

This clone was detected once. This sequence joins TRBV7-2 and TRBJ2-7, with a weak D call TRBD1 (6 bases). V was clipped by 3 bases and J by 6 bases, with 6 bases between them. Germline loops: CDR1 SGHTA, CDR2 FQGNSA. The CDR3 loop spans 11 amino acids. The CDR3 coding sequence is TGTGCCAGCAGCTTCAGGGGCGAGCAGTACTTC. This encodes CASSFRGEQYF. The whole variable domain, filled in from reference TRBV7-2 and TRBJ2-7, reads GAGVSQSPSNKVTEKGKDVELRCDPISGHTALYWYRQSLGQGLEFLIYFQGNSAPDKSGLPSDRFSAERTGGSVSTLTIQRTQQEDSAVYLCASSFRGEQYFGPGTRLTVT.

The chain employs TRBV4-2 and TRBJ1-2; D might be TRBD1 (5 bases). Per germline, CDR1 LGHNA and CDR2 YNFKEQ. V lost 1 base and J lost 3, with 15 bases in between. CDR3 length equals 16 residues. The CDR3 nucleotides are TGTGCCAGCAGCCAAGCGGGACTGGGAGACCACTATGGCTACACCTTC. As protein: CASSQAGLGDHYGYTF.

This rearrangement joins TRBV7-8 to TRBJ2-5, with a possible D match to TRBD2 (5 bases). The germline CDR1 and CDR2 sequences are SGHVS and FQNEAQ. The CDR3 extends over 13 amino acids. Trimming took 5 bases from V and 0 from J, leaving 7 bases between them. CDR3 bases: TGTGCCAGCAGCGTGGACTACCAAGAGACCCAGTACTTC. Its translation is CASSVDYQETQYF.

The rearrangement joins TRBV3-1 (or the pseudogene TRBV3-2) to TRBJ1-2; D may be TRBD1 (5 bases). The V gene's germline CDR1 is LGHDT and CDR2 YNNKEL (reference sequence). Between the trimmed V and J ends, which lost 3 bases and 4 bases, there was a span of 12 bases. The CDR3 consists of 14 residues. In DNA form, the CDR3 reads TGTGCCAGCAGCCAGGGGCCCTCCCTCTATGGCTACACCTTC. It translates to CASSQGPSLYGYTF.

The rearrangement uses TRBV7-3 and TRBJ2-1, with D maybe TRBD2 (5 bases). V lost 0 bases to trimming and J lost 15 bases, with 15 bases between them. The germline V gene encodes CDR1 SGHTA and CDR2 FQGTGA. This CDR3 region has 13 residues. CDR3 in DNA: TGTGCCAGCAGCTTAACGGTCGAGGGTCGTAGGTTCTTC. Encoded protein: CASSLTVEGRRFF.

This chain links TRBV6-1 with TRBJ2-7; D might be TRBD2 (5 bases). CDR1 is MNHNS and CDR2 is SASEGT in the germline V gene. Trimming removed 4 bases at V and 4 bases at J, with 23 bases between. CDR3 size: 17 residues. The CDR3 DNA sequence: TGTGCCAGCAGTGCCGAAGGGAGAGCTTTTTTCGTATACGAGCAGTACTTC. Its translation is CASSAEGRAFFVYEQYF.

This rearrangement joins TRBV7-9 to TRBJ1-5; D is unclear. With 3 bases removed from V and 2 bases from J, the gap between germline ends came to 5 bases. Germline assignment: CDR1 SEHNR and CDR2 FQNEAQ (reference sequence). The CDR3 totals 13 residues. CDR3 residues: CASSLARNQPQHF. The CDR3 DNA reads as TGTGCCAGCAGCTTGGCTCGCAATCAGCCCCAGCATTTT.

The V and J genes are TRBV19 and TRBJ2-5; tentative D call: TRBD2 (5 bases). This CDR3 contains 15 residues. In germline, CDR1 is LNHDA, CDR2 SQIVND (reference sequence). V lost 2 bases and J 3 bases, leaving 13 bases between the germline ends. This CDR3 reads CASSILRSGKETQYF. The CDR3 nucleotides read TGTGCCAGTAGTATATTGCGGAGCGGTAAAGAGACCCAGTACTTC.

This clone was detected once. The rearrangement uses TRBV4-1 and TRBJ2-2, with no clear D. There are 14 residues in the CDR3. The V gene lost 2 bases and the J gene lost 4 bases, with 8 bases spanning the gap. Germline V CDR1 and CDR2: MGHRA, YSYEKL. The CDR3 loop reads CASSQPTVTGELFF. Written as DNA, the CDR3 is TGCGCCAGCAGCCAACCCACGGTCACCGGGGAGCTGTTTTTT.

This chain links TRBV29-1 with TRBJ2-3; maybe TRBD2 (5 bases). CDR3 length equals 14 residues. Germline CDR1 SQVTM, CDR2 ANQGSEA. The ends were cut back, 1 base at V and 1 base at J, with 9 bases in the middle. The chain's CDR3 is CSVEGESGTDTQYF. For the CDR3, the DNA is TGCAGCGTTGAAGGGGAGAGCGGCACAGATACGCAGTATTTT.

The rearrangement joins TRBV4-2 to TRBJ2-5, with D possibly matching TRBD1 (5 bases). In germline, CDR1 is LGHNA, CDR2 YNFKEQ. The V and J ends lost 1 base and 2 bases respectively, with 8 bases between them. This CDR3 has 14 amino acids. In nucleotides, the CDR3 is TGTGCCAGCAGCCAAGGACAGCCACAAGAGACCCAGTACTTC. Translation: CASSQGQPQETQYF.

This clone was counted a single time. The chain employs TRBV28 and TRBJ1-2; TRBD1 might be the D (5 bases). This CDR3 region has 14 residues. The V end was cut by 6 bases, the J end by 8 bases, with 19 bases between. Germline CDR1 MDHEN, CDR2 SYDVKM. The CDR3 protein is CASSLIQASGGYTF. As DNA, the CDR3 is TGTGCCAGCAGCCTCATACAGGCTAGCGGGGGCTACACCTTC.